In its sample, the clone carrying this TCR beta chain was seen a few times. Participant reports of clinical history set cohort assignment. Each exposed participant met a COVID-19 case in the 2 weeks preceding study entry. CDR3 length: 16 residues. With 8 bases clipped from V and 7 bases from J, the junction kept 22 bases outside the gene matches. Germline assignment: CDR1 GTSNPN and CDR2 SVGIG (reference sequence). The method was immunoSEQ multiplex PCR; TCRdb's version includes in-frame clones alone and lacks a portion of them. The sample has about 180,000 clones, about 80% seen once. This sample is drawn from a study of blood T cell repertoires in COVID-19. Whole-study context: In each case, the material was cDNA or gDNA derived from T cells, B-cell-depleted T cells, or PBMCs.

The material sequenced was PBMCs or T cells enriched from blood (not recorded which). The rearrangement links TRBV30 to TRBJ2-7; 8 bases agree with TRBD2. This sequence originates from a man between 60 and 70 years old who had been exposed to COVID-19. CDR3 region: CAPPQNSGIPLGEQYF. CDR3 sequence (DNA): TGTGCCCCCCCCCAAAATAGCGGGATCCCCCTAGGGGAGCAGTACTTC.